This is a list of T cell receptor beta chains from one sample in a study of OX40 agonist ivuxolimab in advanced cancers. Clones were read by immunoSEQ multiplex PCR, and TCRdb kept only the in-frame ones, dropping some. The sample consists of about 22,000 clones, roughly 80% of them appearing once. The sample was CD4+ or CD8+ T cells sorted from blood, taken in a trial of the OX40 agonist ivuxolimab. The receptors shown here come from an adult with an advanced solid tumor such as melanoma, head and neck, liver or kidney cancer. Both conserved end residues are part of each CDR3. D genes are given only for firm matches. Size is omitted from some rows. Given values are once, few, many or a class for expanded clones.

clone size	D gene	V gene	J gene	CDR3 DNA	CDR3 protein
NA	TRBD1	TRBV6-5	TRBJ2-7	TGTGCCAGCAGACCTGGGACAGACTACGAGCAGTACTTC	CASRPGTDYEQYF
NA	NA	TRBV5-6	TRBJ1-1	TGTGCCAGCACCAATGGGGAATGGGGAGACACTGAAGCTTTCTTT	CASTNGEWGDTEAFF
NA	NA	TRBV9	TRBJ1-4	TGTGCCAGCAGCGTAGGGTCGACTAATGAAAAACTGTTTTTT	CASSVGSTNEKLFF
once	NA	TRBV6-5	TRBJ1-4	TGTGCCAGCAGGGTGGGGGAAAAACTGTTTTTT	CASRVGEKLFF
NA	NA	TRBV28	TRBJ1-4	TGTGCCAGCAGCCGCGGGGAGTTGGAGGGTGAAAAACTGTTTTTT	CASSRGELEGEKLFF
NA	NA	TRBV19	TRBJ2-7	TGTGCCAGTAGTCCTAACAGGGACGAGCAGTACTTC	CASSPNRDEQYF
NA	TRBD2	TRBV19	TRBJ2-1	TGTGCCAGTAGGACTAGCGGGGGATACAATGAGCAGTTCTTC	CASRTSGGYNEQFF
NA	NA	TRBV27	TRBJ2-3	TGTGCCAGCCGCCCCGCGGGGGCACCTAGCACAGATACGCAGTATTTT	CASRPAGAPSTDTQYF
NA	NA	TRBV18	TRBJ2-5	TGTGCCAGCTCCCCGTCTAGTGGGGGGGCAGTTGGAGAGACCCAGTACTTC	CASSPSSGGAVGETQYF
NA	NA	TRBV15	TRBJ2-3	TGTGCCACCAGCAGCCCTCTCCCCACAGATACGCAGTATTTT	CATSSPLPTDTQYF
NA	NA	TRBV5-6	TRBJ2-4	TGTGCCAGCAGCTTGGGGGGAACCAAAAACATTCAGTACTTC	CASSLGGTKNIQYF
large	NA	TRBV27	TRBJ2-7	TGTGCCAGCAGTTACGGGAGCGCCTACGAGCAGTACTTC	CASSYGSAYEQYF
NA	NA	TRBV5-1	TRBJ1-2	TGCGCCAGCAGCTTCTCTACAGGGAGGTATGGCTACACCTTC	CASSFSTGRYGYTF
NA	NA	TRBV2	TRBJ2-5	TGTGCCAGCAAAGACGAGGCTACGGGGGAGACCCAGTACTTC	CASKDEATGETQYF
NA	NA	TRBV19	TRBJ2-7	TGTGCCAGTAGTATTGGGGGAACCTACGAGCAGTACTTC	CASSIGGTYEQYF
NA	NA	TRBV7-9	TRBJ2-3	TGTGCCAGCAGCCGGGAGCCCGCAGATACGCAGTATTTT	CASSREPADTQYF
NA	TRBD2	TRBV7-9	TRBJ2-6	TGTGCCAGCAGTTTTACTAGCGGGAGTGGTGGGGCCAACGTCCTGACTTTC	CASSFTSGSGGANVLTF
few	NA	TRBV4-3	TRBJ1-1	TGCGCCAGCAGCCAAGATTCTGGAGGGAACACTGAAGCTTTCTTT	CASSQDSGGNTEAFF
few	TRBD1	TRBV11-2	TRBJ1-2	TGTGCCAGCAGCTTAGGGACAGGAGGACACTATGGCTACACCTTC	CASSLGTGGHYGYTF
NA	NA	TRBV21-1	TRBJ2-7	TGTGCCAGCAGGGTGAACAGGGGGCGACTCGACGAGCAGTACTTC	CASRVNRGRLDEQYF
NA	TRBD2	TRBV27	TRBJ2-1	TGTGCCAGCAGTCTACCCCGATCGGGGGGGGGCAATGAGCAGTTCTTC	CASSLPRSGGGNEQFF
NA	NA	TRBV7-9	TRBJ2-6	TGTGCCAGCGGATGGGCGACTGGGTTAGGGACTGGGGCCAACGTCCTGACTTTC	CASGWATGLGTGANVLTF
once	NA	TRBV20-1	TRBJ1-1	TGCAGTGCCCCGTTGAACACTGAAGCTTTCTTT	CSAPLNTEAFF
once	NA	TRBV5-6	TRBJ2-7	TGTGCCAGCAGCCCCTCGACGTCGGGCGAGCAGTACTTC	CASSPSTSGEQYF
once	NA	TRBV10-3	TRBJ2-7	TGTGCCATCAGTGACGTGGCAGGGATGCACGAGCAGTACTTC	CAISDVAGMHEQYF
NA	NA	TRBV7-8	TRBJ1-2	TGTGCCAGCAGCTTATGGGGGCGCGACTATGGCTACACCTTC	CASSLWGRDYGYTF
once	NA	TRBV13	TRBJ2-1	TGTGCCAGCAGCTTAGGGGGGGATGAGCAGTTCTTC	CASSLGGDEQFF
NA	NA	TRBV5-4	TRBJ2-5	TGTGCCAGCAGCCTGAACTATGGCGAGACCCAGTACTTC	CASSLNYGETQYF
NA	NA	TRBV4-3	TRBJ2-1	TGCGCCAGCAGCCAAGGGACTGCGGCGGCCAGTGAGCAGTTCTTC	CASSQGTAAASEQFF
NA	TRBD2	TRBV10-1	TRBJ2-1	TGCGCCAGCAGTGAGGGACTAGCGGGAATGGATGAGCAGTTCTTC	CASSEGLAGMDEQFF
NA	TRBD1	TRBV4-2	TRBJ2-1	TGTGCCAGCAGCCAAGAGGGACAGTTCAATGAGCAGTTCTTC	CASSQEGQFNEQFF
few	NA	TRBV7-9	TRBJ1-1	TGTGCCAGCAGCTTCCGGGACTCAAGGAACACTGAAGCTTTCTTT	CASSFRDSRNTEAFF
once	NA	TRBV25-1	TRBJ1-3	TGTGCCAGCAGCAGCTTTGGGGACACCATATATTTT	CASSSFGDTIYF
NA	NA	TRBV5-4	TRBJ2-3	TGTGCCAGCAGCTCGGGAAGCGGGCCAGATACGCAGTATTTT	CASSSGSGPDTQYF
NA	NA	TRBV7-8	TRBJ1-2	TGTGCCAGCAGCCTCACGGGGGAGGGCTATGGCTACACCTTC	CASSLTGEGYGYTF
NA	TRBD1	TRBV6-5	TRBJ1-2	TGTGCCAGCAGAGTCGGCAGGGGGTTGTACTATGGCTACACCTTC	CASRVGRGLYYGYTF
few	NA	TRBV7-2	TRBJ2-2	TGTGCCTACGGACCGGACGGCACCGGGGAGCTGTTTTTT	CAYGPDGTGELFF
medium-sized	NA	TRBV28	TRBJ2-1	TGTGCCAGCAGTTCCATGGACGGAAATGAGCAGTTCTTC	CASSSMDGNEQFF
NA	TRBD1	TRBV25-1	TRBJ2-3	TGTGCCAGCAGTGGTAACAGGGGCCCCTTTAGCACAGATACGCAGTATTTT	CASSGNRGPFSTDTQYF
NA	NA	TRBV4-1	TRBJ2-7	TGCGCCAGCAGCCAAGGGGGCTCCTACGAGCAGTACTTC	CASSQGGSYEQYF
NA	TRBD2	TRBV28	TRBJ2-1	TGTGCCAGCAGCCTCGGGACTAGCGGGTTTTGGGAGCAGTTCTTC	CASSLGTSGFWEQFF
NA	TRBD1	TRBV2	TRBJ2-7	TGTGCCAGCAGCGTATACGGGACAGGGGGCTACGAGCAGTACTTC	CASSVYGTGGYEQYF
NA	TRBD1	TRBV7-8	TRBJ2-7	TGTGCCAGCAGCTTAGCAGGGGGCAATACCGATTACGAGCAGTACTTC	CASSLAGGNTDYEQYF
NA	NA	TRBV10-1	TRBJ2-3	TGCGCCAGCAGTGAGTCGATAGGATGGGATACGCAGTATTTT	CASSESIGWDTQYF
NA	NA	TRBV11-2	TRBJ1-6	TGTGCCAGCAGCCCCCAAACAGGGAGGGGCTCACCCCTCCACTTT	CASSPQTGRGSPLHF
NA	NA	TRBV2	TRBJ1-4	TGTGCCAGCAGTGTGGCGGGTTGGGAAAAACTGTTTTTT	CASSVAGWEKLFF
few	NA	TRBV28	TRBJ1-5	TGTGCCAGCAGTTTATGGGGCGACAATCAGCCCCAGCATTTT	CASSLWGDNQPQHF
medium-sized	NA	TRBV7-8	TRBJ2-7	TGTGCCAGCAGCCGTCCCAGAGGGACAATGTCCTACGAGCAGTACTTC	CASSRPRGTMSYEQYF
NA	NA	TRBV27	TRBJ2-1	TGTGCCAGCAGTCCATGGTTGGTTACCTACAATGAGCAGTTCTTC	CASSPWLVTYNEQFF